What follows are 24 T cell receptor beta chains derived from one specimen sequenced in a study of blood T cell repertoires in COVID-19. Repertoires were generated with immunoSEQ multiplex PCR, while TCRdb's copy carries only in-frame clones and drops some. The profile shows around 200,000 clones, around 82% of them singletons. Source material: peripheral blood. The source of these receptors is a human donor with acute or convalescent COVID-19. The donor label of this sample is uncertain.

This chain joins TRBV29-1 and TRBJ1-5, with D unclear. The CDR3 contains 12 residues. Trimming took off 6 bases at V and 0 bases at J, with 6 bases between the two ends. Germline CDR1 is SQVTM and CDR2 is ANQGSEA. CDR3 protein: CSVRGSNQPQHF. In nucleotides, the CDR3 is TGCAGCGTACGGGGTAGCAATCAGCCCCAGCATTTT.

This clone has just a few counts. The chain couples TRBV5-4 to TRBJ2-1, with TRBD1 as a possible D gene (5 bases). This CDR3 comprises 13 residues. Trimming shortened V by 2 bases and J by 4 bases, and 7 bases separated the two germline ends. CDR1 and CDR2 (germline): SGHNT, YYREEE (reference sequence). The DNA for the CDR3 is TGTGCCAGCAGCTTCGACAGATACAATGAGCAGTTCTTC. Its translation: CASSFDRYNEQFF.

The chain joins TRBV19 to TRBJ1-4; D gene uncertain. The CDR3 contains 15 residues. The germline V gene encodes CDR1 LNHDA and CDR2 SQIVND (reference sequence). The V end was cut by 2 bases, the J end by 1 base, with 8 bases between. The CDR3 DNA follows: TGTGCCAGTAGTATACGGGGAGTAACTAATGAAAAACTGTTTTTT. Residues: CASSIRGVTNEKLFF. Looking up the rest from reference TRBV19 and TRBJ1-4 gives the full variable domain: DGGITQSPKYLFRKEGQNVTLSCEQNLNHDAMYWYRQDPGQGLRLIYYSQIVNDFQKGDIAEGYSVSREKKESFPLTVTSAQKNPTAFYLCASSIRGVTNEKLFFGSGTQLSVL.

The chain couples TRBV10-3 to TRBJ1-4; a weak D match, TRBD1 (5 bases). Per the germline V gene, CDR1 is ENHRY and CDR2 is SYGVKD. CDR3 length: 13 residues. The ends were cut back, 8 bases at V and 2 bases at J, with 9 bases in the middle. The CDR3 DNA reads as TGTGCCATCGGAGGGGCGACTAATGAAAAACTGTTTTTT. It translates to CAIGGATNEKLFF.

J is TRBJ1-2 and V is TRBV5-1; tentative D call: TRBD1 (6 bases). V was clipped by 3 bases and J by 4 bases, with 28 bases between them. This CDR3 contains 19 residues. Per germline, CDR1 SGHRS and CDR2 YFSETQ. Written as DNA, the CDR3 is TGCGCCAGCAGCTATGGAGAAGGGGACATCCGCTTTTCGGTCTATGGCTACACCTTC. Protein sequence: CASSYGEGDIRFSVYGYTF.

This clone has just a few counts. The rearrangement joins TRBV6-5 to TRBJ1-2; a weak D match, TRBD1 (5 bases). The germline CDR1 and CDR2 sequences are MNHEY and SVGAGI. The germline V and J ends were trimmed by 8 bases and 5 bases, with 15 bases remaining between them. The CDR3 length is 13 residues. CDR3 sequence (DNA): TGTGCCAGCCTTGGCGAACAGGTGTATGGCTACACCTTC. This codes for CASLGEQVYGYTF.

The chain uses TRBV28 and TRBJ1-4; D is uncertain. Germline lookup yields CDR1 MDHEN and CDR2 SYDVKM. This CDR3 is built from 17 residues. V was shortened by 3 bases and J by 2 bases, with 16 bases between the two germline ends. The CDR3 here is CASSFYVRAGTNEKLFF. DNA of the CDR3: TGTGCCAGCAGTTTCTATGTCCGGGCGGGTACTAATGAAAAACTGTTTTTT.

The chain links TRBV3-1 (or the pseudogene TRBV3-2) to TRBJ2-7; possibly TRBD2 for D (5 bases). V gave up 0 bases and J gave up 1 base, with 13 bases separating them. The CDR3 has 16 amino acids. Germline-derived CDR1 and CDR2 are LGHDT and YNNKEL (reference sequence). This chain's CDR3 is CASSQDGPRGSYEQYF. CDR3 DNA sequence: TGTGCCAGCAGCCAAGATGGGCCCCGGGGATCCTACGAGCAGTACTTC.

V and J are TRBV5-8 and TRBJ2-7; D might be TRBD1 (6 bases). With 4 bases removed from V and 2 bases from J, the gap between germline ends came to 22 bases. This CDR3 is built from 17 residues. The germline V gene encodes CDR1 SGHTS and CDR2 YDEGEE. CDR3 bases: TGTGCCAGCAGCGTCACGTCCGGGCCACAGGGTACCTACGAGCAGTACTTC. Its protein is CASSVTSGPQGTYEQYF.

V and J are TRBV7-3 and TRBJ2-5; no reliable D call. Trimming left V 6 bases short and J 2 bases short, with 4 bases between. In germline, CDR1 is SGHTA, CDR2 FQGTGA. The CDR3 sequence is 11 residues long. The CDR3 sequence is CASSQQETQYF. The DNA of the CDR3 is TGTGCCAGCAGTCAACAAGAGACCCAGTACTTC.

The chain joins TRBV9 to TRBJ2-3; TRBD2 matches at 9 bases. The CDR3 has 16 amino acids. CDR1 is SGDLS and CDR2 is YYNGEE in the germline V gene. Trimming removed 3 bases from V and 1 base from J; junction bases left unmatched: 6. CDR3 loop: CASSAEIAGGTDTQYF. The CDR3 DNA reads TGTGCCAGCAGCGCTGAGATAGCGGGGGGCACAGATACGCAGTATTTT.

The chain is built from TRBV5-1 and TRBJ2-1; the D gene is possibly TRBD1 (5 bases). Germline V lookup: CDR1 SGHRS, CDR2 YFSETQ. The CDR3 contains 15 residues. The germline V and J ends were trimmed by 3 bases and 9 bases, with 19 bases remaining between them. CDR3 region: CASSSNQGALSEQFF. The CDR3 coding sequence is TGCGCCAGCAGCTCTAACCAGGGCGCGTTGAGTGAGCAGTTCTTC.

The V and J genes are TRBV4-1 and TRBJ1-3; 8 bases match TRBD1. With V trimmed by 2 bases and J by 0 bases, 6 bases remained unmatched. The CDR3 length is 17 residues. Germline V gene sequence: CDR1 MGHRA, CDR2 YSYEKL. Here the CDR3 reads CASSQSTGVVSGNTIYF. In DNA, the CDR3 is TGCGCCAGCAGCCAATCGACAGGGGTTGTCTCTGGAAACACCATATATTTT.

J is TRBJ2-2 and V is TRBV11-3; TRBD2 agrees at 8 bases. The ends lost 5 bases at V and 4 bases at J; junction bases unmatched: 6. Germline CDR1 reads SGHNT; CDR2 reads YENEEA. This CDR3 region has 15 residues. The CDR3: CASSAPGRATGELFF. Written as DNA, the CDR3 is TGTGCCAGCAGCGCACCCGGGAGGGCCACCGGGGAGCTGTTTTTT.

This chain connects TRBV3-1 (or the pseudogene TRBV3-2) to TRBJ2-7; possible D gene TRBD1, 5 bases. Per the germline V gene, CDR1 is LGHDT and CDR2 is YNNKEL (reference sequence). Trimming left V 1 base short and J 7 bases short, with 11 bases between. There are 13 residues in the CDR3. DNA for the CDR3: TGTGCCAGCAGCCAAGTTTACCCAGGGGAGCAGTACTTC. Residues: CASSQVYPGEQYF.

The chain has TRBV29-1 and TRBJ2-2, with D unclear. V lost 1 base and J lost 0, with 6 bases in between. The CDR3 sequence is 14 residues long. In germline, CDR1 is SQVTM, CDR2 ANQGSEA. CDR3 sequence (DNA): TGCAGCGTTGAAGTGGGCGCGAACACCGGGGAGCTGTTTTTT. Translated, it gives CSVEVGANTGELFF.

This clone showed up just once. The chain carries TRBV19 and TRBJ2-6, with D tentatively TRBD1 (6 bases). This CDR3 is built from 15 residues. CDR1 is LNHDA, CDR2 SQIVND, per germline (reference sequence). The V and J ends lost 4 bases and 1 base respectively, with 8 bases between them. DNA of the CDR3: TGTGCCAGTAGTACCAGGGGATCTGGGGCCAACGTCCTGACTTTC. Encoded protein: CASSTRGSGANVLTF.

The V call is TRBV5-1, the J call TRBJ2-2, with D perhaps matching TRBD1 (6 bases). The CDR3 spans 16 residues. V shed 2 bases and J shed 3 bases, with 14 bases lying between them. Germline CDR1 and CDR2: SGHRS and YFSETQ. The CDR3 DNA reads as TGCGCCAGCAGCTTCCTACAGGGAAAGGACACCGGGGAGCTGTTTTTT. Its protein product is CASSFLQGKDTGELFF.

This chain joins TRBV7-9 and TRBJ2-1; no clear D gene. Trimming removed 4 bases from V and 8 bases from J, with 15 bases in between. The germline gives CDR1 SEHNR, CDR2 FQNEAQ (reference sequence). CDR3 size: 14 residues. The DNA of the CDR3 is TGTGCCAGCAGCTCCGACTCCAGTGGTGATGAGCAGTTCTTC. Amino acids: CASSSDSSGDEQFF.

This clone was seen only a few times. The chain combines TRBV12-3 or TRBV12-4 with TRBJ1-2; D remains ambiguous. Trimming stripped 5 bases from V and 8 bases from J, with 12 bases between. CDR3 size: 12 residues. The CDR3 sequence: CASSRWGEGYTF. CDR3 bases: TGTGCCAGCAGTCGCTGGGGAGAAGGCTACACCTTC.

This clone showed up just once. This sequence joins TRBV30 and TRBJ2-3; D is unresolved. The CDR3 sequence is 12 residues long. The V end lost 6 bases, the J end lost 4 bases, and 11 bases lay between the germline ends. Germline V lookup: CDR1 GTSNPN, CDR2 SVGIG (reference sequence). DNA for the CDR3: TGTGCCTGTTGGTCCCGGGCAGATACGCAGTATTTT. It encodes CACWSRADTQYF.

V is TRBV2 and J is TRBJ1-1, with a tentative D call TRBD1 (6 bases). The germline V gene encodes CDR1 SNHLY and CDR2 FYNNEI. Trimming shortened V by 6 bases and J by 6 bases, and 20 bases separated the two germline ends. This CDR3 is built from 15 residues. Here the CDR3 DNA reads TGTGCCAGCAGCGATAGGGGTCTTCGGACAGCTGAAGCTTTCTTT. This sequence encodes CASSDRGLRTAEAFF.

This clone is a singleton in its sample. The chain uses TRBV5-4 and TRBJ1-1; no clear D gene. Germline CDR1 reads SGHNT; CDR2 reads YYREEE (reference sequence). This CDR3 is 15 amino acids long. Between the trimmed V and J ends, which lost 4 bases and 1 base, there was a span of 14 bases. The CDR3 protein is CASSPSGLGNTEAFF. The DNA for the CDR3 is TGTGCCAGCAGCCCCAGCGGGCTGGGGAACACTGAAGCTTTCTTT.

The V gene is TRBV7-9, the J gene TRBJ2-7; 10 bases are a match to TRBD1. The CDR3 covers 14 residues. Per the germline V gene, CDR1 is SEHNR and CDR2 is FQNEAQ (reference sequence). The V segment lost 5 bases and the J segment 13 bases; nucleotides outside the gene matches: 14. In nucleotides, the CDR3 is TGTGCCAGCAGCCTTACCGGGACAGGGGAATACCTTTACTTC. Protein product: CASSLTGTGEYLYF.